One T cell receptor beta chain is described in this entry. Its specificity is unknown. These data belong to a study of CD8+ T cells in alopecia areata. Treatment reported: oral pan-JAK inhibitor, 5-10 mg twice daily. Study-wide results and limits: Possibly because of HLA-related factors, TCR sharing was less clear across patients than in mice.

After isolation, RNA underwent reverse transcription to generate cDNA as the sequencing template. The repertoire was sequenced with immunoSEQ multiplex PCR; TCRdb's copy has only in-frame clones and lacks some. The top ten hold 11% of the sample, which has under 130,000 clones, over 75% seen once. Germline values: CDR1 SGHVS, CDR2 FNYEAQ. The CDR3 runs to 16 residues. This clonotype was sampled from a human donor with alopecia areata. Sequenced here: CD8+ T cells sorted from blood, sampled at approximately week 31, from a patient treated with tofacitinib. The chain carries TRBV7-6 and TRBJ2-5; 7 nucleotides agree with TRBD1. The assigned J gene may be wrong: the sequence end matches TRBJ2-7 better. The CDR3: CASSLKPAGGIYEQYF. DNA for the CDR3: TGTGCCAGCAGCTTAAAGCCGGCAGGGGGTATCTACGAGCAGTACTTC.